This TCR beta chain was retrieved from a study of blood T cells in healthy people across ages. Study-wide context: Capture by template switching was about one barcoded beta molecule per two T cells.

On this clonotype itself: Its target is not known.

Then a second PCR, running roughly 7 to 11 cycles, was carried out with a sample-barcoded 5' primer and a J-beta primer mix. MiXCR, applied by TCRdb to the 5' RACE reads, yields one record per CDR3 protein. The sample carries over 950,000 distinct CDR3 sequences, roughly two fifths recorded once. Findings of the study overall: The long-lived group displayed more naive CD4+ cells, plus higher diversity, than the aged donors did.

Germline V gene data show CDR1 as MNHEY and CDR2 as SVGAGI. Trimming took off 0 bases at V and 3 bases at J, with 14 bases between the two ends. The CDR3 sequence is 16 residues long. Each of the donors had approximately 10 milliliters of peripheral blood drawn into EDTA-treated Vacutainer tubes. The rearrangement uses TRBV6-5 and TRBJ1-1; the D is unclear. Sequencing input: blood. The receptor's source is a man aged 18-30 years in good health. CDR3 sequence reads: CASSYSISEGYTEAFF. CDR3 sequence (DNA): TGTGCCAGCAGTTACTCGATAAGTGAGGGCTACACTGAAGCTTTCTTT.